These 21 T cell receptor beta chains came from one sample sequenced in a study of blood T cell repertoires in COVID-19. Here immunoSEQ multiplex PCR was the method, and the copy in TCRdb shows in-frame clones only, minus some. The sample has 60,000 to 85,000 clones, roughly 80% seen once. Sequencing used peripheral blood. The receptors shown here come from a man in his 70s who had recovered from COVID-19.

The rearrangement joins TRBV11-2 to TRBJ2-3, with D possibly TRBD2 on 6 matching bases. V lost 2 bases to trimming and J lost 1 base, with 7 bases between them. The CDR3 length is 14 residues. CDR1 and CDR2 from the germline V gene are SGHAT and FQNNGV. CDR3 bases: TGTGCCAGCAGCTTATCGGGGGGCACAGATACGCAGTATTTT. Its protein is CASSLSGGTDTQYF.

This clone was counted once. This rearrangement joins TRBV4-1 to TRBJ2-3; the D gene is possibly TRBD2 (5 bases). Germline V gene data show CDR1 as MGHRA and CDR2 as YSYEKL. The CDR3 extends over 16 amino acids. Trimming removed 4 bases at V and 5 bases at J, with 19 bases between. CDR3 DNA sequence: TGCGCCAGCAGCCGAACACGGGCTAGCTTAGGAGATACGCAGTATTTT. Its translation is CASSRTRASLGDTQYF.

The chain joins TRBV19 to TRBJ1-1; D is possibly TRBD1 (6 bases). Per germline, CDR1 LNHDA and CDR2 SQIVND (reference sequence). V lost 9 bases and J lost 1, with 15 bases in between. The CDR3 extends over 14 amino acids. In DNA, the CDR3 is TGTGCCAGCAGGGGTTCCTATACGAACACTGAAGCTTTCTTT. Translating gives CASRGSYTNTEAFF.

This chain joins TRBV30 and TRBJ2-1; 7 nucleotides match TRBD2. Trimming cost V 1 base and J 4 bases; bases outside gene matches: 4. The CDR3 is 14 residues long. Germline assignment: CDR1 GTSNPN and CDR2 SVGIG (reference sequence). The CDR3 region is CAWSGTSEYNEQFF. The CDR3 DNA is TGTGCCTGGAGTGGAACTAGCGAATACAATGAGCAGTTCTTC.

The chain links TRBV30 to TRBJ2-7, with TRBD1 identical over 7 bases. This CDR3 comprises 16 residues. V was pared by 0 bases and J by 3 bases, with 11 bases of the junction left unmatched. Germline-derived CDR1 and CDR2 are GTSNPN and SVGIG (reference sequence). In nucleotides, the CDR3 is TGTGCCTGGAGTGTAAAAGGTTCCCAGGGGGACTACGAGCAGTACTTC. As protein: CAWSVKGSQGDYEQYF.

The rearrangement uses TRBV25-1 and TRBJ1-1, with D perhaps matching TRBD1 (6 bases). V was clipped by 3 bases and J by 4 bases, with 21 bases between them. This CDR3 contains 17 residues. Germline-derived CDR1 and CDR2 are MGHDK and SYGVNS. The CDR3 region is CASSEPGGGGVSTEAFF. The CDR3 DNA is TGTGCCAGCAGTGAGCCCGGAGGGGGGGGCGTGAGCACTGAAGCTTTCTTT.

The J gene is TRBJ2-3, the V gene TRBV4-2; D remains ambiguous. Germline CDR1 reads LGHNA; CDR2 reads YNFKEQ. V was pared by 6 bases and J by 2 bases, with 6 bases between. The CDR3 is 12 residues long. The CDR3 sequence is CASRRDTDTQYF. The CDR3 coding sequence is TGTGCCAGCAGACGAGACACAGATACGCAGTATTTT.

The chain links TRBV6-5 to TRBJ2-4; D is unresolved. Trimming removed 7 bases at V and 9 bases at J, with 13 bases between. CDR1 MNHEY and CDR2 SVGAGI come from the germline V gene. The CDR3 loop spans 12 amino acids. The CDR3 DNA reads TGTGCCAGCACAACACCCGGCGGCATTCAGTACTTC. Translating it yields CASTTPGGIQYF.

The chain is built from TRBV27 and TRBJ2-7; 8 nucleotides match TRBD2. Germline loops: CDR1 MNHEY, CDR2 SMNVEV (reference sequence). V gave up 4 bases and J gave up 7 bases; unmatched junction bases: 18. This CDR3 region has 17 residues. CDR3: CASSSRLAGSQTGEQYF. In DNA, the CDR3 is TGTGCCAGCAGTTCCCGTTTAGCGGGAAGTCAAACGGGGGAGCAGTACTTC.

There are a few counts of this clone. The genes are TRBV27 and TRBJ1-4; TRBD1 aligns across 8 bases. Germline values: CDR1 MNHEY, CDR2 SMNVEV (reference sequence). V lost 8 bases and J lost 3; bases outside the gene matches: 8. There are 15 residues in the CDR3. CDR3: CASGGQDAANEKLFF. The CDR3 region has the DNA TGTGCCAGCGGGGGACAGGATGCGGCTAATGAAAAACTGTTTTTT.

The rearrangement uses TRBV5-1 and TRBJ2-7; D is possibly TRBD2 (6 bases). With 2 bases removed from V and 1 base from J, the gap between germline ends came to 10 bases. The CDR3 is 14 amino acids. Germline V lookup: CDR1 SGHRS, CDR2 YFSETQ. The DNA of the CDR3 is TGCGCCAGCAGCTTTGGCGGGGTGTCCTACGAGCAGTACTTC. This encodes CASSFGGVSYEQYF.

This rearrangement joins TRBV19 to TRBJ1-4; perhaps TRBD1 as D (5 bases). The CDR3 runs 17 residues. The germline CDR1 and CDR2 sequences are LNHDA and SQIVND (reference sequence). The V end was cut by 4 bases, the J end by 6 bases, with 21 bases between. This chain's CDR3 is CASSTLIAAPGDEKLFF. The CDR3 nucleotides are TGTGCCAGTAGTACCCTGATCGCAGCCCCGGGGGATGAAAAACTGTTTTTT.

The chain links TRBV5-1 to TRBJ2-1; 7 nucleotides align to TRBD2. Germline V lookup: CDR1 SGHRS, CDR2 YFSETQ. CDR3 length: 15 amino acids. With V trimmed by 0 bases and J by 10 bases, 10 bases remained unmatched. As DNA, the CDR3 is TGCGCCAGCAGCTTGGCAATAGTGGCGGGAGTGGAGCAGTTCTTC. Translated: CASSLAIVAGVEQFF.

The rearrangement links TRBV11-2 to TRBJ1-1; D ambiguous. The CDR3 loop spans 13 amino acids. Germline V lookup: CDR1 SGHAT, CDR2 FQNNGV. Trimming pared 1 base from V and 0 bases from J, leaving 3 bases between. The CDR3 region is CASSLGVNTEAFF. As DNA, the CDR3 is TGTGCCAGCAGCTTAGGAGTGAACACTGAAGCTTTCTTT.

The V and J genes are TRBV9 and TRBJ1-1; D may be TRBD1 (6 bases). Germline CDR1 and CDR2: SGDLS and YYNGEE. The CDR3 has 14 residues. With 4 bases removed from V and 1 base from J, the gap between germline ends came to 11 bases. The CDR3 loop reads CASSPGTSNTEAFF. The CDR3 DNA reads TGTGCCAGCAGCCCTGGGACATCGAACACTGAAGCTTTCTTT.

The chain carries TRBV20-1 and TRBJ2-7; 10 bases fit TRBD2. The germline CDR1 and CDR2 sequences are DFQATT and SNEGSKA (reference sequence). V was clipped by 3 bases and J by 0 bases; unmatched bases: 8. The CDR3 has 16 amino acids. CDR3 coding DNA: TGCAGTGCTAGTGCACTAGCGGGGAGCTTCTCCTACGAGCAGTACTTC. The encoded protein is CSASALAGSFSYEQYF.

The chain has TRBV10-2 and TRBJ2-7; 12 bases align to TRBD2. The CDR3 is made up of 17 amino acids. V was pared by 6 bases and J by 3 bases, with 12 bases of the junction left unmatched. Germline-derived CDR1 and CDR2 are WSHSY and SAAADI. The CDR3, as DNA: TGCGCCAGCAGCTCGTCGGGACTAGCGGGTGGGGGCTACGAGCAGTACTTC. Residues: CASSSSGLAGGGYEQYF.

This clone has more than one count but fewer than ten. This rearrangement joins TRBV5-1 to TRBJ1-1, with TRBD1 as a possible D gene (5 bases). Per the germline V gene, CDR1 is SGHRS and CDR2 is YFSETQ. The CDR3 totals 14 residues. Between the trimmed V and J ends, which lost 2 bases and 1 base, there was a span of 9 bases. The CDR3 loop reads CASSFLDTNTEAFF. CDR3 in DNA: TGCGCCAGCAGCTTCTTGGACACGAACACTGAAGCTTTCTTT.

This clone was counted a few times. The chain combines TRBV29-1 with TRBJ1-2; 7 bases are a match to TRBD1. Germline V gives CDR1 SQVTM, CDR2 ANQGSEA. This CDR3 has 13 amino acids. The trim removed 1 base at V and 14 bases at J, leaving 13 bases unmatched. CDR3 sequence: CSVEATGELWPTF. In DNA form, the CDR3 reads TGCAGCGTTGAAGCTACAGGGGAACTATGGCCTACCTTC.

The chain uses TRBV21-1 and TRBJ1-5; the table names TRBD1, a call not compared with the DNA. TRBV21-1 is assigned pseudogene status. The CDR3 has 16 amino acids. The CDR3 DNA follows: TGTGCCAGCAGCAAGGCTTGTCACAGAATCAATCAGCCCCAGCATTTT. It encodes CASSKACHRINQPQHF.

This sequence joins TRBV7-2 and TRBJ1-6, with D unclear. This CDR3 has 15 residues. V was trimmed by 5 bases and J by 10 bases, leaving 18 bases between them. Germline V gene lookup returns CDR1 SGHTA and CDR2 FQGNSA. CDR3 sequence: CASSPTSGSSSPLHF. The CDR3 coding sequence is TGTGCCAGCAGCCCCACCTCGGGGTCGTCGTCACCCCTCCACTTT.